Each of the 6 T cell receptor beta chains below was sequenced from the same sample in a study of a mutant IDH1 vaccine in newly diagnosed glioma. Time point here: week 11, during vaccination. What each vaccine dose contained was 300 ug of mutant IDH1 20-mer peptide, accompanied by topical imiquimod. For these receptors, no antigen is known. The table came from immunoSEQ multiplex PCR; TCRdb's copy has only in-frame clones and leaves some out. The sample has about 66,000 clones; more than 80% are singletons. This specimen was PBMCs, taken from a glioma patient whose treatment included an IDH1 peptide vaccine. The receptor set was obtained from a man between 25 and 39 years old with glioma.

J is TRBJ1-2 and V is TRBV4-2; the D gene is possibly TRBD1 (5 bases). Germline V gene data show CDR1 as LGHNA and CDR2 as YNFKEQ. Trimming took off 5 bases at V and 2 bases at J, with 9 bases between the two ends. This CDR3 has 13 amino acids. The CDR3 here is CASSLAGNYGYTF. The CDR3 nucleotides read TGTGCCAGCAGCTTGGCAGGGAACTATGGCTACACCTTC.

This clone appeared a few times. The chain is built from TRBV19 and TRBJ1-2; TRBD1 matches at 7 bases. Trimming cost V 6 bases and J 2 bases; bases outside gene matches: 3. Germline values: CDR1 LNHDA, CDR2 SQIVND (reference sequence). This CDR3 comprises 13 residues. This CDR3 is CASSLDRNYGYTF. CDR3 nucleotide sequence: TGTGCCAGTAGCCTGGACAGGAACTATGGCTACACCTTC.

V is TRBV4-1 and J is TRBJ2-1; D might be TRBD1 or TRBD2, each matching 5 bases. Per germline, CDR1 MGHRA and CDR2 YSYEKL. V was clipped by 2 bases and J by 6 bases, with 17 bases between them. There are 16 residues in the CDR3. CDR3 residues: CASSQREGLSPNEQFF. The CDR3 DNA sequence: TGCGCCAGCAGCCAACGTGAGGGGCTTAGTCCCAATGAGCAGTTCTTC.

This chain connects TRBV27 to TRBJ1-2, with 8 positions matching TRBD1. The V gene end was trimmed by 6 bases and the J gene end by 8 bases; junction bases not matched to a gene: 11. Germline V gives CDR1 MNHEY, CDR2 SMNVEV (reference sequence). The CDR3 covers 14 residues. CDR3 nucleotide sequence: TGTGCCAGCAGGCTGGCAGGGGGCGGAGTGGGCTACACCTTC. It yields the protein CASRLAGGGVGYTF.

This chain connects TRBV11-1 to TRBJ2-2, with 8 bases lining up with TRBD1. This CDR3 contains 17 residues. Germline trimming cut 4 bases from V and 2 bases from J; bases unmatched to any gene: 9. The germline CDR1 and CDR2 sequences are SGHAT and FQDESV (reference sequence). CDR3 bases: TGTGCCAGCAGCTCGACGCGACAGGGGCCTAACACCGGGGAGCTGTTTTTT. This codes for CASSSTRQGPNTGELFF.

The chain joins TRBV7-9 to TRBJ1-2; D uncertain. Trimming removed 5 bases at V and 5 bases at J, with 9 bases between. This CDR3 is 12 amino acids long. From germline, CDR1 is SEHNR and CDR2 FQNEAQ (reference sequence). The CDR3 region has the DNA TGTGCCAGCAGCCTGGGTGGATATGGCTACACCTTC. It specifies CASSLGGYGYTF. The whole variable domain, filled in from reference TRBV7-9 and TRBJ1-2, reads DTGVSQNPRHKITKRGQNVTFRCDPISEHNRLYWYRQTLGQGPEFLTYFQNEAQLEKSRLLSDRFSAERPKGSFSTLEIQRTEQGDSAMYLCASSLGGYGYTFGSGTRLTVV.